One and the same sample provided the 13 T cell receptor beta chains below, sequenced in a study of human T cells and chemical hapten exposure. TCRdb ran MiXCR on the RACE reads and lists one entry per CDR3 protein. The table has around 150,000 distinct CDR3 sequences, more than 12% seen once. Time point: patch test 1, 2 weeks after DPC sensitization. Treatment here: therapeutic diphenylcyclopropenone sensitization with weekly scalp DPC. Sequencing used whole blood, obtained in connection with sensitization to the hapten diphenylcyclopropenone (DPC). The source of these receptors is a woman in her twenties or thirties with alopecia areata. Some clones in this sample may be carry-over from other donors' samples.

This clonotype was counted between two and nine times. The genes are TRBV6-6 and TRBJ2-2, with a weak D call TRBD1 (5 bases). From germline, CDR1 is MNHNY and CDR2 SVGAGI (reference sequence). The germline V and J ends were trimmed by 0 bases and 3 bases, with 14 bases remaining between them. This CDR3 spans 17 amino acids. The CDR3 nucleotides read TGTGCCAGCAGTTACTCGAATGAGGACACTCACACCGGGGAGCTGTTTTTT. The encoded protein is CASSYSNEDTHTGELFF.

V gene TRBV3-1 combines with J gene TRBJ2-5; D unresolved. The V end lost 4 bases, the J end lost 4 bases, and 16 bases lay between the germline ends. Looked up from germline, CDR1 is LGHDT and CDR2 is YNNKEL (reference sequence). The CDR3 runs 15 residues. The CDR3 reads CASSPRVQKGETQYF. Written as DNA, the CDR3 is TGTGCCAGCAGCCCCCGGGTCCAAAAGGGAGAGACCCAGTACTTC.

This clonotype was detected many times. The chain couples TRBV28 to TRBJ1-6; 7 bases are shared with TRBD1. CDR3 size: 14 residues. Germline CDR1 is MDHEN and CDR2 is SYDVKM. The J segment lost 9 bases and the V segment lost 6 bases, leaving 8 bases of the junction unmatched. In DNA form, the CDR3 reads TGTGCCAGCAGCCTCGATACAGGGGTTTCACCCCTCCACTTT. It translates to CASSLDTGVSPLHF.

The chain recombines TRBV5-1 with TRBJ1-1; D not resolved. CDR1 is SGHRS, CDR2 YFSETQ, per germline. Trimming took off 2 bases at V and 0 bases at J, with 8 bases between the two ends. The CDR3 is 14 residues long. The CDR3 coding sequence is TGCGCCAGCAGCTTCACGGGGATGAACACTGAAGCTTTCTTT. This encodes CASSFTGMNTEAFF. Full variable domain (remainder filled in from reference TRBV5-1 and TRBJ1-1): KAGVTQTPRYLIKTRGQQVTLSCSPISGHRSVSWYQQTPGQGLQFLFEYFSETQRNKGNFPGRFSGRQFSNSRSEMNVSTLELGDSALYLCASSFTGMNTEAFFGQGTRLTVV.

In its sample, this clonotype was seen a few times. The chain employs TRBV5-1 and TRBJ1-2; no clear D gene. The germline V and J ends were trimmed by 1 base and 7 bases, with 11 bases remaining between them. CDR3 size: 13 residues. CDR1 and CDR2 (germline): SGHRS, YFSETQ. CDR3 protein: CASSLKVFPGYTF. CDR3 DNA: TGCGCCAGCAGCTTGAAGGTATTCCCTGGCTACACCTTC.

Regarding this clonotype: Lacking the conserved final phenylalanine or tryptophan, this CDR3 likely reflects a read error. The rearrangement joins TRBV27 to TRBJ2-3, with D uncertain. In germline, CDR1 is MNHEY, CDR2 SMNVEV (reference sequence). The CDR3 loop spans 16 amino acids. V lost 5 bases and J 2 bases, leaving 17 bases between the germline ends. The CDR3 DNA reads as TGTGCCAGCAGTCCCTACTCTTTGGTATCCACAGATACGCAGTATTTA. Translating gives CASSPYSLVSTDTQYL.

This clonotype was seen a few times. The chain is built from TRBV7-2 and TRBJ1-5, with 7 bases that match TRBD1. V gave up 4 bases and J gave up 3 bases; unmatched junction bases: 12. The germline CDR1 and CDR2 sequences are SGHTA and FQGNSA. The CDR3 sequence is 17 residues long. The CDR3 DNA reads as TGTGCCAGCAGCTCCCCTCCGGGACAGAGTAACAATCAGCCCCAGCATTTT. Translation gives CASSSPPGQSNNQPQHF. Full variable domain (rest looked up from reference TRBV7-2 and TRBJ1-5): GAGVSQSPSNKVTEKGKDVELRCDPISGHTALYWYRQSLGQGLEFLIYFQGNSAPDKSGLPSDRFSAERTGGSVSTLTIQRTQQEDSAVYLCASSSPPGQSNNQPQHFGDGTRLSIL.

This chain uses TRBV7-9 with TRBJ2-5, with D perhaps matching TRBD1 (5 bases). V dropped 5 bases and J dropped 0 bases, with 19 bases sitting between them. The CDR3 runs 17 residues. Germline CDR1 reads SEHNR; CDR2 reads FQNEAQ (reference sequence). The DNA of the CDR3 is TGTGCCAGCAGCCCCCATGGTCGGACAAAGTACCAAGAGACCCAGTACTTC. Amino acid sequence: CASSPHGRTKYQETQYF.

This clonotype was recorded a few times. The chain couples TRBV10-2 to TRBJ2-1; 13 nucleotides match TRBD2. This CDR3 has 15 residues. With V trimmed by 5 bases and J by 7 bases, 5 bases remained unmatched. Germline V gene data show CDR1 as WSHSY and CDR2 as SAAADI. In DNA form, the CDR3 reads TGCGCCAGCAGTAAACCGGGACTAGCGGGGAATGAGCAGTTCTTC. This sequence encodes CASSKPGLAGNEQFF.

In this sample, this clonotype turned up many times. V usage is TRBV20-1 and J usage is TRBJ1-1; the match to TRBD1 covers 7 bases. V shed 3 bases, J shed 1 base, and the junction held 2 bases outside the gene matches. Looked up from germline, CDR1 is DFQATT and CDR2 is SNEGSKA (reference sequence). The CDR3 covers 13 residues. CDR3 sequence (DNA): TGCAGTGCTAGTAACAGGGGGAACACTGAAGCTTTCTTT. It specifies CSASNRGNTEAFF.

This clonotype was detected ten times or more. CDR3 sequence: CASYRRGGHEQYF. The CDR3 DNA reads as TGTGCCAGCTATCGGCGGGGGGGCCACGAGCAGTACTTC. The chain employs TRBV28 and TRBJ2-7; 9 bases match TRBD2. Germline lookup yields CDR1 MDHEN and CDR2 SYDVKM. This CDR3 has 13 residues. The J segment lost 5 bases and the V segment lost 8 bases, leaving 7 bases of the junction unmatched.

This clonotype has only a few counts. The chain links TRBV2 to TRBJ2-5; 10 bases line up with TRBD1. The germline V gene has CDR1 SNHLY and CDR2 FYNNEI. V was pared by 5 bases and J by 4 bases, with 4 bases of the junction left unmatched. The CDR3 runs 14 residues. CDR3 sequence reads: CASSPDRGRETQYF. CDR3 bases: TGTGCCAGCAGTCCTGACAGGGGGCGAGAGACCCAGTACTTC.

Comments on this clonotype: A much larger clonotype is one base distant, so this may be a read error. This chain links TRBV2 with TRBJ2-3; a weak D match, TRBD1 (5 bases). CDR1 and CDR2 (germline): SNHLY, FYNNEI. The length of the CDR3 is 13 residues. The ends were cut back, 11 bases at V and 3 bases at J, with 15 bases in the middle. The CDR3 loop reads CAGKLRETDTQYF. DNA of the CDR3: TGTGCCGGCAAGCTCAGGGAAACAGATACGCAGTATTTT.